The rows below give T cell receptor beta chains drawn from one sample of a study of shared clonotypes between healthy human individuals. Assay used: immunoSEQ multiplex PCR; TCRdb lists only in-frame clones, some missing. The sample has under 2,000,000 clones, about 95% seen once; the top ten hold roughly 1.2%. Source material: naive CD8+ T cells sorted from blood. Receptors were obtained from a man aged 18-30 years in good health. Each CDR3 is given with its conserved first and last residue. Each record gives: D gene, clone size, CDR3 length, J gene, V gene, CDR3 protein, CDR3 DNA. The D gene is left open where the match is weak. Where a row states a size, it is once, few, many or the class of an expanded clone; other rows omit it.

D: TRBD2; size: -; length: 13; J: TRBJ2-5; V: TRBV7-6; CDR3: CASRSSGAETQYF; DNA: TGTGCCAGCAGATCGAGCGGGGCCGAGACCCAGTACTTC
D: -; size: -; length: 15; J: TRBJ2-5; V: TRBV29-1; CDR3: CSVEGGTLAKETQYF; DNA: TGCAGCGTTGAGGGGGGTACATTGGCCAAAGAGACCCAGTACTTC
D: -; size: -; length: 17; J: TRBJ2-1; V: TRBV9; CDR3: CASSQQGLPSSYNEQFF; DNA: TGTGCCAGCAGCCAGCAAGGACTACCAAGCTCCTACAATGAGCAGTTCTTC
D: -; size: -; length: 16; J: TRBJ2-7; V: TRBV5-1; CDR3: CASSLDGRAVSYEQYF; DNA: TGCGCCAGCAGCTTGGATGGTCGGGCGGTCTCCTACGAGCAGTACTTC
D: TRBD2; size: -; length: 18; J: TRBJ2-5; V: TRBV10-3; CDR3: CAISERASGVEGQETQYF; DNA: TGTGCCATCAGTGAGAGGGCTAGCGGGGTGGAAGGGCAAGAGACCCAGTACTTC
D: -; size: -; length: 14; J: TRBJ2-5; V: TRBV5-4; CDR3: CASSLLERPGTQYF; DNA: TGTGCCAGCAGCTTGTTGGAACGACCCGGGACCCAGTACTTC
D: -; size: -; length: 14; J: TRBJ2-1; V: TRBV5-1; CDR3: CASSFDSTYNEQFF; DNA: TGCGCCAGCAGCTTCGACTCAACATACAATGAGCAGTTCTTC
D: -; size: -; length: 13; J: TRBJ2-7; V: TRBV6-1; CDR3: CASSATGPYEQYF; DNA: TGTGCCAGCAGTGCAACAGGGCCGTACGAGCAGTACTTC
D: -; size: -; length: 13; J: TRBJ1-2; V: TRBV5-6; CDR3: CASSLNSDYGYTF; DNA: TGTGCCAGCAGCTTGAACAGCGACTATGGCTACACCTTC
D: TRBD2; size: -; length: 14; J: TRBJ2-1; V: TRBV19; CDR3: CASSIAWTSGEQFF; DNA: TGTGCCAGTAGTATAGCTTGGACTAGCGGAGAGCAGTTCTTC
D: TRBD1; size: once; length: 15; J: TRBJ2-3; V: TRBV7-9; CDR3: CASSPFGTVTDTQYF; DNA: TGTGCCAGCAGCCCGTTTGGGACAGTCACAGATACGCAGTATTTT
D: TRBD1; size: -; length: 12; J: TRBJ2-2; V: TRBV19; CDR3: CASSIATGALFF; DNA: TGTGCCAGTAGTATAGCCACAGGGGCCCTGTTTTTT
D: -; size: once; length: 15; J: TRBJ2-3; V: TRBV5-8; CDR3: CASSLERGETDTQYF; DNA: TGTGCCAGCAGCTTGGAAAGGGGGGAGACAGATACGCAGTATTTT
D: TRBD1; size: -; length: 18; J: TRBJ1-5; V: TRBV27; CDR3: CASSSLTGGAYSIQPQHF; DNA: TGTGCCAGCAGTTCTCTCACAGGGGGCGCTTATTCAATCCAGCCCCAGCATTTT
D: TRBD1; size: -; length: 13; J: TRBJ2-7; V: TRBV27; CDR3: CASSRQGAYEQYF; DNA: TGTGCCAGCAGTAGACAGGGTGCCTACGAGCAGTACTTC
D: TRBD1; size: once; length: 15; J: TRBJ1-4; V: TRBV6-5; CDR3: CASSYTGGGDEKLFF; DNA: TGTGCCAGCAGCTATACAGGGGGCGGAGATGAAAAACTGTTTTTT
D: -; size: -; length: 14; J: TRBJ2-7; V: TRBV7-2; CDR3: CASSFFGGGYEQYF; DNA: TGTGCCAGCAGCTTCTTTGGAGGGGGCTACGAGCAGTACTTC
D: TRBD2; size: -; length: 14; J: TRBJ2-7; V: TRBV10-2; CDR3: CASSESGRLNEQYF; DNA: TGCGCCAGCAGTGAGAGCGGGAGACTCAACGAGCAGTACTTC
D: -; size: -; length: 18; J: TRBJ2-2; V: TRBV4-3; CDR3: CASSQGTGFGANTGELFF; DNA: TGCGCCAGCAGCCAAGGTACAGGGTTCGGCGCGAACACCGGGGAGCTGTTTTTT
D: TRBD2; size: -; length: 15; J: TRBJ2-1; V: TRBV9; CDR3: CASSVEAGEDNEQFF; DNA: TGTGCCAGCAGCGTAGAAGCGGGGGAGGACAATGAGCAGTTCTTC
D: -; size: -; length: 10; J: TRBJ1-2; V: TRBV30; CDR3: CAWGDYGYTF; DNA: TGTGCCTGGGGGGACTATGGCTACACCTTC
D: -; size: -; length: 13; J: TRBJ2-1; V: TRBV6-5; CDR3: CASSYSGVDEQFF; DNA: TGTGCCAGCAGTTACTCAGGGGTGGATGAGCAGTTCTTC
D: -; size: -; length: 13; J: TRBJ1-1; V: TRBV9; CDR3: CASSVNIQTEAFF; DNA: TGTGCCAGCAGCGTAAATATCCAGACTGAAGCTTTCTTT
D: -; size: -; length: 13; J: TRBJ1-1; V: TRBV5-1; CDR3: CASSLYLNTEAFF; DNA: TGCGCCAGCAGCTTGTATTTGAACACTGAAGCTTTCTTT
D: TRBD2; size: -; length: 14; J: TRBJ2-7; V: TRBV5-6; CDR3: CASSFRTSSYEQYF; DNA: TGTGCCAGCAGCTTCCGGACTAGCTCCTACGAGCAGTACTTC
D: -; size: once; length: 16; J: TRBJ2-5; V: TRBV27; CDR3: CASSLYAGLAQETQYF; DNA: TGTGCCAGCAGTTTATACGCGGGGCTAGCACAAGAGACCCAGTACTTC
D: -; size: -; length: 13; J: TRBJ1-5; V: TRBV7-3; CDR3: CASSPDSNQPQHF; DNA: TGTGCCAGCAGCCCCGATAGCAATCAGCCCCAGCATTTT
D: -; size: -; length: 16; J: TRBJ1-5; V: TRBV19; CDR3: CASSRRGEEGNQPQHF; DNA: TGTGCCAGTAGTAGACGGGGGGAGGAAGGCAATCAGCCCCAGCATTTT
D: TRBD1; size: once; length: 13; J: TRBJ2-7; V: TRBV11-2; CDR3: CASRTGGMDEQYF; DNA: TGTGCCAGCAGGACAGGGGGAATGGACGAGCAGTACTTC
D: -; size: -; length: 17; J: TRBJ2-3; V: TRBV9; CDR3: CASSVEGDQGSTDTQYF; DNA: TGTGCCAGCAGCGTGGAGGGAGACCAGGGGTCGACAGATACGCAGTATTTT
D: -; size: -; length: 17; J: TRBJ1-3; V: TRBV11-2; CDR3: CASSLAHGLGSGNTIYF; DNA: TGTGCCAGCAGCTTAGCCCACGGGCTCGGCTCTGGAAACACCATATATTTT
D: -; size: -; length: 14; J: TRBJ2-5; V: TRBV9; CDR3: CASSVGGGTGTQYF; DNA: TGTGCCAGCAGCGTAGGCGGAGGTACGGGGACCCAGTACTTC
D: -; size: once; length: 15; J: TRBJ1-2; V: TRBV7-9; CDR3: CASSLLVQDNYGYTF; DNA: TGTGCCAGCAGCTTATTAGTACAAGATAACTATGGCTACACCTTC
D: -; size: -; length: 14; J: TRBJ1-6; V: TRBV10-3; CDR3: CAISEDGDNSPLHF; DNA: TGTGCCATCAGTGAGGACGGAGATAATTCACCCCTCCACTTT
D: -; size: -; length: 16; J: TRBJ2-1; V: TRBV7-2; CDR3: CASSSSEGARIDEQFF; DNA: TGTGCCAGCAGCTCGTCGGAGGGCGCAAGGATAGATGAGCAGTTCTTC
D: -; size: -; length: 18; J: TRBJ2-1; V: TRBV11-2; CDR3: CASSLEPPARGSYNEQFF; DNA: TGTGCCAGCAGCTTAGAACCCCCCGCCAGGGGTAGTTACAATGAGCAGTTCTTC
D: TRBD1; size: -; length: 17; J: TRBJ2-5; V: TRBV7-6; CDR3: CASSFGPGTGGAETQYF; DNA: TGTGCCAGCAGCTTTGGTCCAGGGACAGGGGGCGCGGAGACCCAGTACTTC
D: -; size: -; length: 14; J: TRBJ2-1; V: TRBV29-1; CDR3: CSVQGRGGYNEQFF; DNA: TGCAGCGTTCAGGGAAGAGGGGGCTACAATGAGCAGTTCTTC
D: -; size: -; length: 14; J: TRBJ2-7; V: TRBV6-1; CDR3: CASTPRGTSYEQYF; DNA: TGTGCCAGCACCCCCCGGGGGACTTCCTACGAGCAGTACTTC
D: -; size: -; length: 15; J: TRBJ1-4; V: TRBV15; CDR3: CATSRGGSLNEKLFF; DNA: TGTGCCACCAGCAGGGGGGGGAGCCTGAATGAAAAACTGTTTTTT
D: -; size: -; length: 14; J: TRBJ2-3; V: TRBV27; CDR3: CASSGLLGTDTQYF; DNA: TGTGCCAGCTCCGGACTGCTTGGCACAGATACGCAGTATTTT
D: -; size: -; length: 12; J: TRBJ1-1; V: TRBV10-2; CDR3: CASSDPTEPAFF; DNA: TGCGCCAGCAGTGACCCGACAGAGCCAGCTTTCTTT
D: TRBD2; size: -; length: 13; J: TRBJ2-7; V: TRBV6-1; CDR3: CAGGEGGLYEQYF; DNA: TGTGCCGGGGGGGAGGGAGGCCTCTACGAGCAGTACTTC
D: -; size: -; length: 14; J: TRBJ2-3; V: TRBV28; CDR3: CASNPTGSTDTQYF; DNA: TGTGCCAGCAATCCGACAGGTAGCACAGATACGCAGTATTTT
D: -; size: -; length: 15; J: TRBJ2-7; V: TRBV18; CDR3: CASSPMSTGQYEQYF; DNA: TGTGCCAGCTCACCAATGAGCACAGGGCAATACGAGCAGTACTTC
D: TRBD2; size: -; length: 15; J: TRBJ2-5; V: TRBV4-1; CDR3: CAAGTSGGDQETQYF; DNA: TGCGCCGCCGGGACTAGCGGGGGGGATCAAGAGACCCAGTACTTC
D: -; size: -; length: 14; J: TRBJ1-2; V: TRBV4-3; CDR3: CASRPTVLNYGYTF; DNA: TGCGCCAGCAGACCGACAGTACTCAACTATGGCTACACCTTC
D: -; size: -; length: 17; J: TRBJ2-1; V: TRBV11-2; CDR3: CASSLIGMASDYNEQFF; DNA: TGTGCCAGCAGCTTAATCGGTATGGCCTCCGACTACAATGAGCAGTTCTTC
D: TRBD2; size: -; length: 15; J: TRBJ2-3; V: TRBV2; CDR3: CASRGSGVGTDTQYF; DNA: TGTGCCAGCAGGGGTAGCGGGGTCGGCACAGATACGCAGTATTTT
D: TRBD1; size: few; length: 15; J: TRBJ1-2; V: TRBV5-1; CDR3: CASSRPGQAPYGYTF; DNA: TGCGCCAGCAGCCGGCCGGGACAGGCCCCTTATGGCTACACCTTC
D: TRBD2; size: -; length: 14; J: TRBJ2-3; V: TRBV29-1; CDR3: CSAVIAGWGDTQYF; DNA: TGCAGCGCTGTGATAGCGGGGTGGGGTGATACGCAGTATTTT
D: TRBD2; size: -; length: 17; J: TRBJ2-5; V: TRBV7-9; CDR3: CASSLGTSGTFQETQYF; DNA: TGTGCCAGCAGCTTAGGGACTAGCGGGACCTTCCAAGAGACCCAGTACTTC
D: -; size: few; length: 13; J: TRBJ1-2; V: TRBV6-5; CDR3: CASSPLLPYGYTF; DNA: TGTGCCAGCAGCCCCCTCCTTCCCTATGGCTACACCTTC
D: -; size: -; length: 17; J: TRBJ2-7; V: TRBV2; CDR3: CASSGEWSGGSSYEQYF; DNA: TGTGCCAGCAGTGGGGAGTGGTCAGGCGGAAGCTCCTACGAGCAGTACTTC
D: -; size: once; length: 13; J: TRBJ2-7; V: TRBV4-2; CDR3: CASSRGGDSEQYF; DNA: TGTGCCAGCAGTAGGGGAGGAGACTCCGAGCAGTACTTC